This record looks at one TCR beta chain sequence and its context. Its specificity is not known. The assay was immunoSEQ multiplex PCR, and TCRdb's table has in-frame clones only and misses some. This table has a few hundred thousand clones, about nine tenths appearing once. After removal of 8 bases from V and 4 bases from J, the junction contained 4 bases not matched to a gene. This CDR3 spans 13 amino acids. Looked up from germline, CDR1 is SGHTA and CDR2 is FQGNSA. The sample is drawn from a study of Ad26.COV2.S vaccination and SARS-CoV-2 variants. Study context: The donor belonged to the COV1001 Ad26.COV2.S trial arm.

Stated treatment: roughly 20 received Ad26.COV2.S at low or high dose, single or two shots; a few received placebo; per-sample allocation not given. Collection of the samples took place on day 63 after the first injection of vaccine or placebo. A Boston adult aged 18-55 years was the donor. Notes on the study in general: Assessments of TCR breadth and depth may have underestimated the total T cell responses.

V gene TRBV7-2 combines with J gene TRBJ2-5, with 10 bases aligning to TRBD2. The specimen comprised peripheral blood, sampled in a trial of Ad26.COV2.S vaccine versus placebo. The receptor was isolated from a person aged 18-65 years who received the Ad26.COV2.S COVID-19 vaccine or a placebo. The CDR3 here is CASEREGPETQYF. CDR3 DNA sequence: TGTGCCAGCGAGCGGGAGGGGCCAGAGACCCAGTACTTC.